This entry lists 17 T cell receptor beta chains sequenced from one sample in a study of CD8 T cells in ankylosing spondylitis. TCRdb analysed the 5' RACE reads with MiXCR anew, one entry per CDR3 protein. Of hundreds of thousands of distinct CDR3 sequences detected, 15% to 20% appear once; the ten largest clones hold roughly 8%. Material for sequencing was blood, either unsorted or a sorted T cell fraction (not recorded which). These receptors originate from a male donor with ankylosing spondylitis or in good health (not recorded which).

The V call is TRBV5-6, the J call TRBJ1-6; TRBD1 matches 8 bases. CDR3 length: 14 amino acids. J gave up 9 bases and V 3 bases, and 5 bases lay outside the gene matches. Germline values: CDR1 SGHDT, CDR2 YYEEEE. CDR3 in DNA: TGTGCCAGCAGCTCCGGACAGGGAAGTTCACCCCTCCACTTT. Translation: CASSSGQGSSPLHF.

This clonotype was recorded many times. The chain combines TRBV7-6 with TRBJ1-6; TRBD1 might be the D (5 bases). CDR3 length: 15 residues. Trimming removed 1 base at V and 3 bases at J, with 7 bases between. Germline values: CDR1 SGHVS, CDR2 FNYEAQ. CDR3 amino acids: CASSLGQLYNSPLHF. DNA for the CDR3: TGTGCCAGCAGCTTAGGACAGCTCTATAATTCACCCCTCCACTTT.

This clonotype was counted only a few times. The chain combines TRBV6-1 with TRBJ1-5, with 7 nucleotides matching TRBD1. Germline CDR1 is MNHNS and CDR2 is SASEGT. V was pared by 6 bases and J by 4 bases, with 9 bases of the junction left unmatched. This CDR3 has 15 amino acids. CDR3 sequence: CASRKGTDSNQPQHF. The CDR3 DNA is TGTGCCAGCAGAAAGGGGACAGATAGTAATCAGCCCCAGCATTTT.

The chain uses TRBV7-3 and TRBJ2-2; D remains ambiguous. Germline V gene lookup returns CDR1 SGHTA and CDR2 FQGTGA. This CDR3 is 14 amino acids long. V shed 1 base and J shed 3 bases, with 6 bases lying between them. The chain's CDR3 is CASSLIWDTGELFF. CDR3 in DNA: TGTGCCAGCAGCTTAATATGGGACACCGGGGAGCTGTTTTTT.

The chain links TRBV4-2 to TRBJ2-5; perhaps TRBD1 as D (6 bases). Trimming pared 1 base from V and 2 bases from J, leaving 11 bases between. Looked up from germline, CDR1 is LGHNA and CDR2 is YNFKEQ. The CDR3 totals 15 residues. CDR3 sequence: CASSQVFQGQETQYF. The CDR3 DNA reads TGTGCCAGCAGCCAAGTTTTTCAGGGGCAAGAGACCCAGTACTTC.

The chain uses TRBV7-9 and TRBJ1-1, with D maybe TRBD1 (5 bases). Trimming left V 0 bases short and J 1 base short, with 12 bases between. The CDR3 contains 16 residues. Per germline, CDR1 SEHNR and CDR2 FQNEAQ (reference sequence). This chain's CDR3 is CASSLAVDRANTEAFF. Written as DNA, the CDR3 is TGTGCCAGCAGCTTAGCGGTAGACAGAGCGAACACTGAAGCTTTCTTT.

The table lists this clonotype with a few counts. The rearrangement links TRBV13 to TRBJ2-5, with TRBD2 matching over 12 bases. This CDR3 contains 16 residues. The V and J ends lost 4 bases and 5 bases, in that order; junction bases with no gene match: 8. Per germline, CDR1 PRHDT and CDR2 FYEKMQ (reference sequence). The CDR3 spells CASSSSGRAQSETQYF. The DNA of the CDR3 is TGTGCCAGCAGCTCTAGCGGGAGGGCCCAATCGGAGACCCAGTACTTC.

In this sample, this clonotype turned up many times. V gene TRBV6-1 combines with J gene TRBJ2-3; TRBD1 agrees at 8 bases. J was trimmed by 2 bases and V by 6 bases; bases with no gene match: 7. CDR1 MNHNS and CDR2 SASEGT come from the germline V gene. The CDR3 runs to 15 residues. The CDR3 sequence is CASSHGTGATDTQYF. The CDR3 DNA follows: TGTGCCAGCAGCCACGGGACAGGAGCCACAGATACGCAGTATTTT.

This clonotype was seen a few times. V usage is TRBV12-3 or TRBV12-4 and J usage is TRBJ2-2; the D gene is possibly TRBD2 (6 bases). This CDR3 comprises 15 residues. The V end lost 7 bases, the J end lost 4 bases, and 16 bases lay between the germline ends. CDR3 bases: TGTGCCAGCACCAAAGGGGCTAGCGTCACCGGGGAGCTGTTTTTT. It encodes CASTKGASVTGELFF.

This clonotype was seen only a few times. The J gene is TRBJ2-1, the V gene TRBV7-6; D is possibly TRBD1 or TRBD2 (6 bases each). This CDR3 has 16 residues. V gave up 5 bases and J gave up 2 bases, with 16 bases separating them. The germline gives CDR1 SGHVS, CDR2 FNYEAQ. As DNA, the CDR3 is TGTGCCAGCAGCCTAGGGGGGCTCGGAACCTACAATGAGCAGTTCTTC. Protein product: CASSLGGLGTYNEQFF.

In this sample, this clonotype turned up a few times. CDR3 nucleotide sequence: TGCGCCAGCAGCCTCCGGGACTCTGGCTACACCTTC. It encodes CASSLRDSGYTF. The chain recombines TRBV5-1 with TRBJ1-2, with a tentative D call TRBD1 (5 bases). Between the trimmed V and J ends, which lost 4 bases and 7 bases, there was a span of 11 bases. The CDR3 totals 12 residues. Germline values: CDR1 SGHRS, CDR2 YFSETQ.

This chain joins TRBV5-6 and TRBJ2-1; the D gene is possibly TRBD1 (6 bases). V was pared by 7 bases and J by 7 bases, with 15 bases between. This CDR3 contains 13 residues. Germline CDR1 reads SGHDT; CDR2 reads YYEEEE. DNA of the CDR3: TGTGCCAGCGCCGACGGACAGTCAAATGAGCAGTTCTTC. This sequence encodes CASADGQSNEQFF. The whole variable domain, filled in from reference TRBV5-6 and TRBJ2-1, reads DAGVTQSPTHLIKTRGQQVTLRCSPKSGHDTVSWYQQALGQGPQFIFQYYEEEERQRGNFPDRFSGHQFPNYSSELNVNALLLGDSALYLCASADGQSNEQFFGPGTRLTVL.

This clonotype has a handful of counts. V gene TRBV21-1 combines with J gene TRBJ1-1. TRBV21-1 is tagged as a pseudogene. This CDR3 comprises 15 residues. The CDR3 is CASSKAGRKNTEAFF. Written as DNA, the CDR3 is TGTGCCAGCAGCAAAGCGGGTCGGAAGAACACTGAAGCTTTCTTT.

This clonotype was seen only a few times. The CDR3 DNA sequence: TGTGCCAGCAGCAAAGGAAAAGGTACAGCTCCCTATGGCTACACCTTC. Its translation: CASSKGKGTAPYGYTF. This sequence joins TRBV21-1 and TRBJ1-2. TRBV21-1 is termed a pseudogene. This CDR3 is built from 16 residues.

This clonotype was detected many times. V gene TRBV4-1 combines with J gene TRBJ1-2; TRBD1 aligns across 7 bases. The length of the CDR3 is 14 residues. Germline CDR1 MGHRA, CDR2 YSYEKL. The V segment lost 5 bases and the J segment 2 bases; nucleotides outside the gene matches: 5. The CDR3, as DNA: TGCGCCAGCAGCAAACGGGGACAGAACTATGGCTACACCTTC. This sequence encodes CASSKRGQNYGYTF.

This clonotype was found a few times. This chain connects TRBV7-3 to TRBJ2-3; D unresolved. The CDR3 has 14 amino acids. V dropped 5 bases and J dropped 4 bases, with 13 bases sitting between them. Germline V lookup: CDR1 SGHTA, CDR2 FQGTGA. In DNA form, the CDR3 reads TGTGCCAGCAGCCCCTCTCGACGGCCAGATACGCAGTATTTT. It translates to CASSPSRRPDTQYF. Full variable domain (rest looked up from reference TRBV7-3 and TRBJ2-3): GAGVSQTPSNKVTEKGKYVELRCDPISGHTALYWYRQSLGQGPEFLIYFQGTGAADDSGLPNDRFFAVRPEGSVSTLKIQRTERGDSAVYLCASSPSRRPDTQYFGPGTRLTVL.

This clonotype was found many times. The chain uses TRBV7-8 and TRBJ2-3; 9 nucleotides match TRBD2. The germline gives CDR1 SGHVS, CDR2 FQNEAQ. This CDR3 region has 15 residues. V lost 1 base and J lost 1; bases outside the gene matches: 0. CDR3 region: CASSLERGGTDTQYF. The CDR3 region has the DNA TGTGCCAGCAGCTTAGAGCGGGGGGGCACAGATACGCAGTATTTT.